Listed here are 13 T cell receptor beta chains from one sample, sequenced in a study of blood T cell repertoires in COVID-19. The data were produced by immunoSEQ multiplex PCR, yet TCRdb's version contains in-frame clones alone and is incomplete. The table includes around 250,000 clones, 70% to 85% detected once. The sequenced sample was peripheral blood. The receptors originated from a woman of 80 years or more with acute or convalescent COVID-19.

This sequence joins TRBV3-1 (or the pseudogene TRBV3-2) and TRBJ1-4; 8 bases are a match to TRBD1. CDR3 length equals 12 residues. Losses at the gene ends were 8 bases for V and 11 bases for J; bases not matched to a gene: 7. Germline values: CDR1 LGHDT, CDR2 YNNKEL (reference sequence). The DNA of the CDR3 is TGTGCCAGCGGATACAGGGGGGCGAAACTGTTTTTT. Translating gives CASGYRGAKLFF.

J is TRBJ1-2 and V is TRBV18; no clear D. The germline gives CDR1 KGHSH, CDR2 LQKENI. The CDR3 runs 14 residues. The V and J ends lost 3 bases and 4 bases respectively, with 12 bases between them. DNA of the CDR3: TGTGCCAGCTCACCGGAGTTTCTTCCCTATGGCTACACCTTC. This gives the protein CASSPEFLPYGYTF. Filled out from reference TRBV18 and TRBJ1-2, the complete variable domain reads NAGVMQNPRHLVRRRGQEARLRCSPMKGHSHVYWYRQLPEEGLKFMVYLQKENIIDESGMPKERFSAEFPKEGPSILRIQQVVRGDSAAYFCASSPEFLPYGYTFGSGTRLTVV.

This clone was seen just once. This chain joins TRBV3-1 (or the pseudogene TRBV3-2) and TRBJ2-7; weak D call: TRBD2 (6 bases). Per the germline V gene, CDR1 is LGHDT and CDR2 is YNNKEL (reference sequence). The V end was cut by 1 base, the J end by 5 bases, with 15 bases between. The CDR3 extends over 15 amino acids. CDR3 sequence: CASSQVASARNEQYF. The CDR3, as DNA: TGTGCCAGCAGCCAAGTCGCTAGCGCTCGCAACGAGCAGTACTTC.

The chain employs TRBV2 and TRBJ2-1; D perhaps matches TRBD1 (5 bases). V was cut by 6 bases and J by 4 bases, with 16 bases left in between. The CDR3 runs to 15 residues. Germline loops: CDR1 SNHLY, CDR2 FYNNEI. CDR3 nucleotide sequence: TGTGCCAGCAGCCAACAGGTCTCTTTATACAATGAGCAGTTCTTC. As protein: CASSQQVSLYNEQFF. Full variable domain (missing parts from reference TRBV2 and TRBJ2-1): EPEVTQTPSHQVTQMGQEVILRCVPISNHLYFYWYRQILGQKVEFLVSFYNNEISEKSEIFDDQFSVERPDGSNFTLKIRSTKLEDSAMYFCASSQQVSLYNEQFFGPGTRLTVL.

V usage is TRBV9 and J usage is TRBJ1-1; TRBD1 is a possible D gene (6 bases). This CDR3 spans 13 amino acids. Trimming took off 5 bases at V and 1 base at J, with 9 bases between the two ends. CDR1 is SGDLS and CDR2 is YYNGEE in the germline V gene. The CDR3, as DNA: TGTGCCAGCAGTAAGACAGGGAACACTGAAGCTTTCTTT. Its translation: CASSKTGNTEAFF.

The chain has TRBV7-8 and TRBJ2-1; TRBD2 aligns across 12 bases. Germline CDR1 and CDR2: SGHVS and FQNEAQ. The CDR3 consists of 17 residues. J lost 4 bases, V lost 2 bases, and 6 bases had no gene match. The CDR3 coding sequence is TGTGCCAGCAGCTTACAGACTAGCGGGAGACCGTACAATGAGCAGTTCTTC. This codes for CASSLQTSGRPYNEQFF.

This clone came up a few times. This sequence joins TRBV28 and TRBJ2-7; TRBD1 matches at 9 bases. This CDR3 has 16 amino acids. Trimming cost V 2 bases and J 6 bases; bases outside gene matches: 11. CDR1 and CDR2 from the germline V gene are MDHEN and SYDVKM. The CDR3 sequence is CASSLMGQGTRGEQYF. CDR3 bases: TGTGCCAGCAGTTTAATGGGACAGGGAACGCGGGGCGAGCAGTACTTC.

This chain joins TRBV4-2 and TRBJ1-2; 9 bases agree with TRBD1. CDR1 is LGHNA and CDR2 is YNFKEQ in the germline V gene. After removal of 0 bases from V and 8 bases from J, the junction contained 13 bases not matched to a gene. The CDR3 has 17 amino acids. CDR3: CASSQETGTGTPSGYTF. CDR3 nucleotide sequence: TGTGCCAGCAGCCAAGAGACCGGGACAGGGACCCCCTCAGGCTACACCTTC.

The genes are TRBV4-3 and TRBJ2-6; 14 positions agree with TRBD2. The CDR3 is made up of 19 amino acids. J was trimmed by 3 bases and V by 3 bases; bases with no gene match: 7. In germline, CDR1 is LGHNA, CDR2 YSLEER. The CDR3 loop is CASSHQGLAGVGGANVLTF. CDR3 DNA: TGCGCCAGCAGCCACCAGGGACTAGCGGGGGTAGGTGGGGCCAACGTCCTGACTTTC.

J is TRBJ1-1 and V is TRBV10-3; a possible D gene is TRBD1 (6 bases). CDR3 length equals 15 residues. The germline CDR1 and CDR2 sequences are ENHRY and SYGVKD. The V end was cut by 6 bases, the J end by 1 base, with 15 bases between. The CDR3 DNA is TGTGCCATCAGGACCAGACAGGCGTCGAACACTGAAGCTTTCTTT. Translation: CAIRTRQASNTEAFF.

The V call is TRBV19, the J call TRBJ1-2; 7 bases match TRBD1. The V gene end was trimmed by 5 bases and the J gene end by 3 bases; junction bases not matched to a gene: 12. Germline V gene sequence: CDR1 LNHDA, CDR2 SQIVND (reference sequence). The CDR3 sequence is 16 residues long. CDR3 DNA: TGTGCCAGTAGTCCGACAGGGAAGCGGGGGGACTATGGCTACACCTTC. This translates into CASSPTGKRGDYGYTF.

This chain uses TRBV7-2 with TRBJ2-5, with D hard to call. CDR1 SGHTA and CDR2 FQGNSA come from the germline V gene. Trimming pared 0 bases from V and 5 bases from J, leaving 16 bases between. The CDR3 loop spans 16 amino acids. CDR3 bases: TGTGCCAGCAGCTTAGCCACTGCGTACACCGGGGAGACCCAGTACTTC. Translated, it gives CASSLATAYTGETQYF.

The rearrangement links TRBV27 to TRBJ2-7; TRBD1 agrees at 8 bases. The CDR3 is made up of 18 amino acids. Trimming cost V 7 bases and J 6 bases; bases outside gene matches: 23. Germline loops: CDR1 MNHEY, CDR2 SMNVEV (reference sequence). This CDR3 is CASTRLSGSGTGRGEQYF. CDR3 bases: TGTGCCAGCACTCGCCTTTCAGGGTCCGGGACAGGAAGGGGCGAGCAGTACTTC.